The 16 T cell receptor beta chains presented below share a single source sample, sequenced in a study of CD8 T cells in ankylosing spondylitis (dated by TCRdb to about 2017). Libraries were made using 5' RACE. For sequencing, an Illumina HiSeq 2500 was employed. TCRdb redid the processing of the public reads, applying fastp at Q25 and MiXCR, and retained in-frame beta chains. Identical CDR3 protein sequences are pooled into one entry, listed with their most common genes and DNA. Within this sample are around 180,000 distinct CDR3 sequences, with 10% to 15% of them counted one time only. The ten most abundant clones make up 9.5% to 12% of the sample. Source material: blood, either unsorted or a sorted T cell fraction (not recorded which). The origin of the receptors is a female donor with ankylosing spondylitis or in good health (not recorded which).

This clonotype occurred many times. A read error may produce the germline difference seen at one junction end. The gene calls are TRBV6-2 or TRBV6-3 and TRBJ2-1; 8 nucleotides agree with TRBD2. Germline V gene data show CDR1 as MNHEY and CDR2 as SVGEGT. The CDR3 loop spans 11 amino acids. The CDR3 protein is CASSTGTRALF. For the CDR3, the DNA is TGTGCCAGCAGTACCGGGACTAGAGCCCTCTTC.

This clonotype was counted many times. V usage is TRBV29-1 and J usage is TRBJ1-1, with D possibly matching TRBD1 (5 bases). CDR3 size: 13 residues. CDR1 is SQVTM and CDR2 is ANQGSEA in the germline V gene. V was trimmed by 3 bases and J by 11 bases, leaving 19 bases between them. The CDR3, as DNA: TGCAGCGTTGACCGGGGCCGCGAAGGGCGCGCTTTCTTT. Translating gives CSVDRGREGRAFF.

This clonotype was seen repeatedly, ten times or more. The chain employs TRBV3-1 and TRBJ1-5; TRBD1 matches at 8 bases. The length of the CDR3 is 15 residues. Losses at the gene ends were 4 bases for V and 3 bases for J; bases not matched to a gene: 5. From germline, CDR1 is LGHDT and CDR2 YNNKEL (reference sequence). CDR3 sequence (DNA): TGTGCCAGCAGCCTCGGACAGGGACCCAATCAGCCCCAGCATTTT. It translates to CASSLGQGPNQPQHF.

Ten or more counts support this clonotype. The chain links TRBV20-1 to TRBJ2-7; 7 bases map to TRBD2. CDR1 DFQATT and CDR2 SNEGSKA come from the germline V gene (reference sequence). The CDR3 spans 14 residues. J lost 1 base, V lost 3 bases, and 6 bases had no gene match. CDR3 sequence: CSASWQGGSYEQYF. The CDR3 DNA reads TGCAGTGCTAGCTGGCAGGGAGGGTCCTACGAGCAGTACTTC.

The table lists this clonotype with a few counts. The chain links TRBV7-3 to TRBJ2-1, with D tentatively TRBD2 (6 bases). The CDR3 extends over 15 amino acids. Germline assignment: CDR1 SGHTA and CDR2 FQGTGA. Trimming took 3 bases from V and 6 from J, leaving 15 bases between them. CDR3 loop: CASSFYGSLPNEQFF. Written as DNA, the CDR3 is TGTGCCAGCAGCTTTTACGGGAGTCTCCCCAATGAGCAGTTCTTC.

A few counts support this clonotype. V and J are TRBV27 and TRBJ1-1; 7 bases fit TRBD1. V lost 5 bases and J lost 4; bases outside the gene matches: 4. Germline V lookup: CDR1 MNHEY, CDR2 SMNVEV (reference sequence). CDR3 length: 13 amino acids. This CDR3 is CASSDRVGTEAFF. The CDR3 nucleotides read TGTGCCAGCAGTGACAGGGTTGGCACTGAAGCTTTCTTT.

The chain links TRBV12-3 or TRBV12-4 to TRBJ2-7; no reliable D call. Trimming pared 4 bases from V and 5 bases from J, leaving 15 bases between. The CDR3 has 14 residues. The CDR3 sequence is CASSSVPLVDEQYF. The CDR3 bases are TGTGCCAGCAGTTCGGTTCCCCTGGTCGACGAGCAGTACTTC.

This clonotype was counted a few times. The rearrangement uses TRBV9 and TRBJ2-3; 7 nucleotides agree with TRBD2. V gave up 0 bases and J gave up 0 bases; unmatched junction bases: 4. This CDR3 comprises 16 residues. Germline-derived CDR1 and CDR2 are SGDLS and YYNGEE. The CDR3 sequence is CASSVGVGRSTDTQYF. CDR3 DNA sequence: TGTGCCAGCAGCGTAGGGGTCGGGAGGAGCACAGATACGCAGTATTTT.

This clonotype was seen many times. This chain joins TRBV20-1 and TRBJ1-5, with TRBD1 as a possible D gene (6 bases). Germline assignment: CDR1 DFQATT and CDR2 SNEGSKA (reference sequence). Trimming stripped 5 bases from V and 2 bases from J, with 10 bases between. The CDR3 is made up of 13 amino acids. Written as DNA, the CDR3 is TGCAGTGCTGCACAGGGCGGCAATCAGCCCCAGCATTTT. Amino acid sequence: CSAAQGGNQPQHF.

There are many counts of this clonotype. The chain employs TRBV20-1 and TRBJ2-2; D uncertain. Germline CDR1 reads DFQATT; CDR2 reads SNEGSKA (reference sequence). The CDR3 consists of 14 residues. Trimming cost V 5 bases and J 7 bases, with 17 bases left between them. CDR3 loop: CSASPYGVGGELFF. For the CDR3, the DNA is TGCAGTGCTTCGCCCTATGGTGTAGGCGGGGAGCTGTTTTTT.

This clonotype appeared many times. The chain recombines TRBV5-1 with TRBJ1-2; possible D gene TRBD1, 5 bases. Germline CDR1 and CDR2: SGHRS and YFSETQ. Trimming stripped 4 bases from V and 8 bases from J, with 15 bases between. The CDR3 spans 13 residues. DNA for the CDR3: TGCGCCAGCAGCCAGGGACCCGTCGAAGGCTACACCTTC. Amino acids: CASSQGPVEGYTF.

This clonotype has at least ten counts. The CDR3 DNA is TGTGCCAGCACCACGGTGATGGACGGGGAGCTGTTTTTT. Protein sequence: CASTTVMDGELFF. V usage is TRBV7-2 and J usage is TRBJ2-2, with D unclear. Germline values: CDR1 SGHTA, CDR2 FQGNSA. V was shortened by 7 bases and J by 7 bases, with 13 bases between the two germline ends. This CDR3 region has 13 residues.

This clonotype came up a few times. This chain's CDR3 is CSYMGGRETQYF. In nucleotides, the CDR3 is TGCAGCTACATGGGGGGGCGGGAGACCCAGTACTTC. The chain employs TRBV29-1 and TRBJ2-5; a possible D gene is TRBD2 (7 bases). The CDR3 is 12 residues long. V was cut by 8 bases and J by 5 bases, with 15 bases left in between. In germline, CDR1 is SQVTM, CDR2 ANQGSEA.

The J gene is TRBJ2-7, the V gene TRBV5-1; TRBD2 might be the D (6 bases). Trimming took off 4 bases at V and 0 bases at J, with 17 bases between the two ends. The CDR3 is made up of 16 amino acids. In germline, CDR1 is SGHRS, CDR2 YFSETQ. CDR3 amino acids: CASSLGSLGGSYEQYF. The CDR3 region has the DNA TGCGCCAGCAGCCTTGGCTCTCTGGGGGGCTCCTACGAGCAGTACTTC.

The genes are TRBV7-9 and TRBJ1-3; the D is unclear. The CDR3 is 12 amino acids. Germline values: CDR1 SEHNR, CDR2 FQNEAQ (reference sequence). With 6 bases removed from V and 4 bases from J, the gap between germline ends came to 7 bases. The CDR3 sequence is CASRATGNTIYF. CDR3 coding DNA: TGTGCCAGCAGGGCAACAGGAAACACCATATATTTT.

This clonotype was seen ten or more times. The chain has TRBV11-2 and TRBJ2-7, with unresolved D. Germline values: CDR1 SGHAT, CDR2 FQNNGV. The CDR3 is made up of 13 amino acids. Trimming took off 4 bases at V and 9 bases at J, with 16 bases between the two ends. The CDR3 DNA sequence: TGTGCCAGCAGCTCGACGACGGACCCCGCGCAGTACTTC. This sequence encodes CASSSTTDPAQYF.